The clone carrying this TCR beta chain showed up many times. No antigen is known for it. MiXCR, run by TCRdb on the PCR reads, gives a single entry per CDR3 protein. The data contain about half a million distinct CDR3 sequences, roughly a fifth of them singletons. From germline, CDR1 is SEHNR and CDR2 FQNEAQ (reference sequence). The CDR3 runs 14 residues. With 0 bases clipped from V and 3 bases from J, the junction kept 2 bases outside the gene matches. This sample was included in a study of molecular identifiers for immune sequencing clone quantification. Study summary: In replicates, RNA taken from roughly 20,000 or 100,000 naive CD8 cells was divided five ways, and four portions underwent sequencing. Overall study findings and caveats: Clones that exceeded 20 RNA copies held over 99% of effector molecules, yet under 1% in naive cells.

The TCR sequence derives from a human donor in good health. Some libraries in this study had Jurkat cell RNA spiked in. Sample: naive CD8+ T cells from blood, with Jurkat cell RNA spiked in. The subset: FACS-sorted CD8+CD4-CCR7+CD45RA+ naive T cells. The genes are TRBV7-9 and TRBJ2-7; 7 bases map to TRBD2. The CDR3 loop reads CASSLAPSGYEQYF. DNA of the CDR3: TGTGCCAGCAGCTTAGCGCCTAGCGGCTACGAGCAGTACTTC.